The 28 T cell receptor beta chains in this list originate from one sample, sequenced in a study of CD8+CD57+ T cells in acquired aplastic anemia. CDR3 and TCR beta VDJ profiling relied on a genomic DNA template. TCRdb re-analysed the reads in MiXCR, keeping a single row per CDR3 protein. The sample yields around 230,000 distinct CDR3 sequences, over 60% seen once. What was sequenced was sorted CD4+, CD8+, or CD8+CD57+ T cells (not recorded which) from PBMCs. All receptors come from a human donor in good health.

V and J are TRBV10-3 and TRBJ2-7, with 7 bases fitting TRBD2. The CDR3 length is 14 residues. Losses at the gene ends were 4 bases for V and 3 bases for J; bases not matched to a gene: 6. Germline lookup yields CDR1 ENHRY and CDR2 SYGVKD. CDR3 residues: CAISAIASGYEQYF. The CDR3 region has the DNA TGTGCCATCAGTGCAATTGCTAGCGGCTACGAGCAGTACTTC.

J is TRBJ2-2 and V is TRBV9; D gene unclear. The CDR3 consists of 15 residues. V was cut by 0 bases and J by 3 bases, with 9 bases left in between. Germline CDR1 and CDR2: SGDLS and YYNGEE. CDR3 loop: CASSVEGLDTGELFF. The DNA of the CDR3 is TGTGCCAGCAGCGTAGAAGGGTTGGACACCGGGGAGCTGTTTTTT. The variable domain in full, with the rest retrieved from reference TRBV9 and TRBJ2-2, is DSGVTQTPKHLITATGQRVTLRCSPRSGDLSVYWYQQSLDQGLQFLIQYYNGEERAKGNILERFSAQQFPDLHSELNLSSLELGDSALYFCASSVEGLDTGELFFGEGSRLTVL.

This clonotype was recorded a few times. The V call is TRBV27, the J call TRBJ1-1; D is unresolved. The ends were cut back, 2 bases at V and 2 bases at J, with 6 bases in the middle. CDR1 and CDR2 (germline): MNHEY, SMNVEV (reference sequence). The CDR3 has 13 residues. This chain's CDR3 is CASSLVRNTEAFF. The CDR3 nucleotides read TGTGCCAGCAGTTTAGTCAGAAACACTGAAGCTTTCTTT.

This clonotype showed up many times. This chain joins TRBV6-5 and TRBJ2-5; 7 bases map to TRBD2. This CDR3 region has 13 residues. Germline CDR1 is MNHEY and CDR2 is SVGAGI. V shed 5 bases, J shed 7 bases, and the junction held 7 bases outside the gene matches. The CDR3 sequence: CASSLLGGGTQYF. As DNA, the CDR3 is TGTGCCAGCAGTCTCCTGGGCGGGGGGACCCAGTACTTC.

On this clonotype: A read error may account for a junction end that differs from germline. V gene TRBV7-9 combines with J gene TRBJ2-7, with TRBD2 as a possible D gene (6 bases). The V gene's germline CDR1 is SEHNR and CDR2 FQNEAQ (reference sequence). The CDR3 sequence is 15 residues long. CDR3 sequence reads: CASSLAVSGFYEQYF. The CDR3 nucleotides are TGTGCCAGCAGTTTAGCGGTTAGCGGCTTCTACGAGCAGTACTTC.

The V call is TRBV19, the J call TRBJ1-2; D might be TRBD1 (5 bases). CDR1 is LNHDA, CDR2 SQIVND, per germline (reference sequence). The germline V and J ends were trimmed by 2 bases and 5 bases, with 24 bases remaining between them. The CDR3 sequence is 18 residues long. CDR3 amino acids: CASSILGPGEAGIYGYTF. Here the CDR3 DNA reads TGTGCCAGTAGTATATTGGGACCCGGAGAGGCGGGAATTTATGGCTACACCTTC.

The J gene is TRBJ1-1, the V gene TRBV7-9, with D perhaps TRBD1 (5 bases). Germline V gene data show CDR1 as SEHNR and CDR2 as FQNEAQ (reference sequence). With 1 base removed from V and 5 bases from J, the gap between germline ends came to 14 bases. There are 15 residues in the CDR3. CDR3: CASSLEGARRTEAFF. The CDR3 nucleotides read TGTGCCAGCAGCTTAGAAGGGGCCCGGAGGACTGAAGCTTTCTTT. Drawing the rest from reference TRBV7-9 and TRBJ1-1, the complete variable domain is DTGVSQNPRHKITKRGQNVTFRCDPISEHNRLYWYRQTLGQGPEFLTYFQNEAQLEKSRLLSDRFSAERPKGSFSTLEIQRTEQGDSAMYLCASSLEGARRTEAFFGQGTRLTVV.

This clonotype was seen many times. Relative to the germline gene, one junction end is altered; a read error may explain this. The J gene is TRBJ2-2, the V gene TRBV7-2, with TRBD2 as a possible D gene (6 bases). The CDR3 totals 16 residues. Germline CDR1 SGHTA, CDR2 FQGNSA. The CDR3 protein is CASSLPGDGVPGVLFF. In nucleotides, the CDR3 is TGTGCCAGCAGCTTGCCGGGAGACGGGGTTCCCGGGGTGCTGTTTTTT.

The chain is built from TRBV7-9 and TRBJ2-7; 16 bases are shared with TRBD2. This CDR3 is built from 17 residues. J gave up 4 bases and V 5 bases, and 8 bases lay outside the gene matches. The germline gives CDR1 SEHNR, CDR2 FQNEAQ (reference sequence). CDR3 amino acids: CASSQGLAGGQGYEQYF. DNA of the CDR3: TGTGCCAGCAGCCAGGGACTAGCGGGGGGGCAGGGGTACGAGCAGTACTTC.

Ten or more counts support this clonotype. The rearrangement uses TRBV20-1 and TRBJ2-7; D is tentatively TRBD1 or TRBD2 (5 bases each). Germline V gene sequence: CDR1 DFQATT, CDR2 SNEGSKA (reference sequence). There are 14 residues in the CDR3. The ends were cut back, 3 bases at V and 4 bases at J, with 16 bases in the middle. The CDR3, as DNA: TGCAGTGCTAGGGGGGTGTCAGGGCTGTACGAGCAGTACTTC. This encodes CSARGVSGLYEQYF.

This chain connects TRBV2 to TRBJ2-3, with 7 nucleotides matching TRBD2. Germline CDR1 reads SNHLY; CDR2 reads FYNNEI. The V gene end was trimmed by 3 bases and the J gene end by 1 base; junction bases not matched to a gene: 4. The CDR3 totals 15 residues. The CDR3 protein is CASSDWGRGTDTQYF. CDR3 in DNA: TGTGCCAGCAGTGACTGGGGGAGGGGCACAGATACGCAGTATTTT.

This clonotype was seen ten or more times. The V call is TRBV20-1, the J call TRBJ1-2; no reliable D call. Germline loops: CDR1 DFQATT, CDR2 SNEGSKA (reference sequence). Between the trimmed V and J ends, which lost 5 bases and 2 bases, there was a span of 9 bases. The CDR3 contains 12 residues. The CDR3 DNA follows: TGCAGTGCTGTAGACGGGAACTATGGCTACACCTTC. It encodes CSAVDGNYGYTF.

The chain is built from TRBV20-1 and TRBJ2-7; 15 positions agree with TRBD2. CDR1 is DFQATT, CDR2 SNEGSKA, per germline (reference sequence). This CDR3 comprises 18 residues. The junction had 10 bases not matched to a gene; V was cut back by 2 bases and J by 2 bases. CDR3 in DNA: TGCAGTGCTAGACCCGTGGGACTAGCGGGGGGTTCCGCCTACGAGCAGTACTTC. Translated: CSARPVGLAGGSAYEQYF.

Notes on this clonotype: Here the CDR3 omits its conserved ending phenylalanine or tryptophan, so a read error is the likely source. Because the CDR3's place on the DNA is in doubt, the DNA is left out and the CDR3 is given as listed by TCRdb. V and J are TRBV6-4 and TRBJ1-6; the D call of TRBD1 is as the table states it, not checked on the DNA. Germline CDR1 and CDR2: MRHNA and SNTAGT. 14 amino acids form the CDR3, both terminal residues included. CDR3 in amino acids: CASSEGTGNSPLQS.

The chain uses TRBV24-1 and TRBJ2-2; TRBD1 agrees at 11 bases. CDR3 length: 17 residues. Germline V gives CDR1 KGHDR, CDR2 SFDVKD. Unmatched junction bases numbered 3, after V lost 1 base and J lost 3 bases. The CDR3 here is CATSDLGGQGDTGELFF. CDR3 DNA sequence: TGTGCCACCAGTGATTTAGGGGGACAGGGGGACACCGGGGAGCTGTTTTTT.

The CDR3 sequence is CASSLGVGDTEAFF. Here the CDR3 DNA reads TGTGCCAGCAGCTTGGGGGTGGGGGACACTGAAGCTTTCTTT. The chain employs TRBV7-2 and TRBJ1-1; D is perhaps TRBD1 (5 bases). This CDR3 has 14 amino acids. The germline V gene encodes CDR1 SGHTA and CDR2 FQGNSA. V was clipped by 3 bases and J by 3 bases, with 11 bases between them.

The CDR3 protein is CASSLLGLSETQYF. The DNA for the CDR3 is TGTGCCAGCAGCTTATTGGGCCTGAGTGAGACCCAGTACTTC. The chain employs TRBV7-2 and TRBJ2-5; the D is unclear. CDR1 is SGHTA, CDR2 FQGNSA, per germline. The CDR3 is 14 amino acids. V was clipped by 2 bases and J by 5 bases, with 12 bases between them.

Comment on this clonotype: The junction does not match germline at one end; this may be a read error. The chain has TRBV24-1 and TRBJ2-1; 7 positions match TRBD2. This CDR3 region has 16 residues. CDR1 is KGHDR, CDR2 SFDVKD, per germline. CDR3 coding DNA: TGTGCCGCCAGTGAAACTAGCGCCAGCTCCTACAATGAGCAGTTCTTC. It encodes CAASETSASSYNEQFF.

This clonotype was seen only a few times. This chain uses TRBV24-1 with TRBJ2-7, with D unresolved. This CDR3 region has 13 residues. Per germline, CDR1 KGHDR and CDR2 SFDVKD. Trimming cost V 5 bases and J 0 bases, with 7 bases left between them. The CDR3 coding sequence is TGTGCCACCAGTGCCCCCAGCTCCTACGAGCAGTACTTC. It codes for CATSAPSSYEQYF.

This chain joins TRBV20-1 and TRBJ2-7, with 9 positions matching TRBD2. V was pared by 6 bases and J by 2 bases, with 5 bases of the junction left unmatched. Germline V gene sequence: CDR1 DFQATT, CDR2 SNEGSKA (reference sequence). The CDR3 contains 13 residues. CDR3 loop: CSARTSEPYEQYF. Written as DNA, the CDR3 is TGCAGTGCCAGGACTAGCGAACCCTACGAGCAGTACTTC.

The chain employs TRBV29-1 and TRBJ1-1, with D perhaps matching TRBD1 (5 bases). Looked up from germline, CDR1 is SQVTM and CDR2 is ANQGSEA. This CDR3 is 11 amino acids long. Between the trimmed V and J ends, which lost 4 bases and 7 bases, there was a span of 10 bases. In nucleotides, the CDR3 is TGCAGCGTTGGGGACGTCGGTGAAGCTTTCTTT. Its protein is CSVGDVGEAFF.

This clonotype was picked up a small number of times. This rearrangement joins TRBV7-9 to TRBJ2-5, with 8 bases lining up with TRBD2. Germline CDR1 is SEHNR and CDR2 is FQNEAQ (reference sequence). The CDR3 has 13 amino acids. Trimming cost V 7 bases and J 2 bases; bases outside gene matches: 3. CDR3: CASTTSGQETQYF. CDR3 nucleotide sequence: TGTGCCAGCACTACTAGCGGACAAGAGACCCAGTACTTC.

This clonotype was picked up many times. The chain recombines TRBV28 with TRBJ2-7; D possibly corresponds to TRBD1 (6 bases). Per germline, CDR1 MDHEN and CDR2 SYDVKM. The CDR3 covers 15 residues. The V and J ends lost 4 bases and 2 bases respectively, with 15 bases between them. This CDR3 reads CASSSGHGATYEQYF. The CDR3, as DNA: TGTGCCAGCAGTTCGGGACACGGGGCCACCTACGAGCAGTACTTC.

The chain employs TRBV19 and TRBJ1-1; 7 nucleotides agree with TRBD1. Per germline, CDR1 LNHDA and CDR2 SQIVND (reference sequence). The trim removed 6 bases at V and 7 bases at J, leaving 8 bases unmatched. The CDR3 covers 13 residues. The CDR3 spells CASRRQGEVEAFF. The CDR3, as DNA: TGTGCCAGTAGACGACAGGGTGAGGTTGAAGCTTTCTTT. Full variable domain (outside the CDR3, taken from reference TRBV19 and TRBJ1-1): DGGITQSPKYLFRKEGQNVTLSCEQNLNHDAMYWYRQDPGQGLRLIYYSQIVNDFQKGDIAEGYSVSREKKESFPLTVTSAQKNPTAFYLCASRRQGEVEAFFGQGTRLTVV.

V usage is TRBV20-1 and J usage is TRBJ1-2, with D tentatively TRBD1 (5 bases). Trimming cost V 2 bases and J 2 bases, with 15 bases left between them. CDR1 is DFQATT and CDR2 is SNEGSKA in the germline V gene (reference sequence). CDR3 length: 15 residues. CDR3 in amino acids: CSARKGGGENYGYTF. The CDR3 DNA follows: TGCAGTGCTAGAAAGGGTGGGGGGGAAAACTATGGCTACACCTTC.

This clonotype showed up many times. The chain carries TRBV19 and TRBJ1-4; a weak D match, TRBD1 (6 bases). This CDR3 has 12 residues. Trimming cost V 7 bases and J 6 bases, with 9 bases left between them. Germline CDR1 is LNHDA and CDR2 is SQIVND (reference sequence). CDR3: CASTGAHEKLFF. In DNA, the CDR3 is TGTGCCAGTACAGGGGCTCATGAAAAACTGTTTTTT.

The sample holds many counts of this clonotype. The rearrangement joins TRBV7-2 to TRBJ2-7; 12 bases match TRBD2. Germline lookup yields CDR1 SGHTA and CDR2 FQGNSA. V was clipped by 4 bases and J by 4 bases; unmatched bases: 5. The CDR3 loop spans 15 amino acids. The CDR3 reads CASSWTSGAAYEQYF. CDR3 nucleotides: TGTGCCAGCAGCTGGACTAGCGGGGCTGCTTACGAGCAGTACTTC. Together with reference TRBV7-2 and TRBJ2-7, the CDR3 gives the full variable domain: GAGVSQSPSNKVTEKGKDVELRCDPISGHTALYWYRQSLGQGLEFLIYFQGNSAPDKSGLPSDRFSAERTGGSVSTLTIQRTQQEDSAVYLCASSWTSGAAYEQYFGPGTRLTVT.

The rearrangement uses TRBV7-2 and TRBJ2-5; either TRBD1 or TRBD2 may supply D (5 bases each). Germline CDR1 and CDR2: SGHTA and FQGNSA. CDR3 length: 16 residues. V was clipped by 5 bases and J by 0 bases, with 16 bases between them. In DNA, the CDR3 is TGTGCCAGCAGCCCTAGCATGGGGCAAGACCAAGAGACCCAGTACTTC. It yields the protein CASSPSMGQDQETQYF.